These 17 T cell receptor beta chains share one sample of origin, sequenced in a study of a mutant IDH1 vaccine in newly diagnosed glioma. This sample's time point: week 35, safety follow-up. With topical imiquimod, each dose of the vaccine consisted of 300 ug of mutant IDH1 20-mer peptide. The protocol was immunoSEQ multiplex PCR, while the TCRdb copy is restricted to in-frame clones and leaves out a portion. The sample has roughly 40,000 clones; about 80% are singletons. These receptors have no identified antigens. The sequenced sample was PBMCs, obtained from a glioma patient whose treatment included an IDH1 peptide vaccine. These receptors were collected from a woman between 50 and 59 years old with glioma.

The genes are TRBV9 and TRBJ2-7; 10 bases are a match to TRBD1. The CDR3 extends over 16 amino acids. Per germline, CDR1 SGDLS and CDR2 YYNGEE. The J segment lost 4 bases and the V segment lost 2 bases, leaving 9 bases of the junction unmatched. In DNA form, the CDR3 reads TGTGCCAGCAGCGTGGAGACAGGGGGCGAGTGGTACGAGCAGTACTTC. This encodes CASSVETGGEWYEQYF.

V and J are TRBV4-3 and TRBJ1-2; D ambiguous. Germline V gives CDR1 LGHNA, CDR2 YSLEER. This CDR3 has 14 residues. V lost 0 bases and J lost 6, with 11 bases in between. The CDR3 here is CASSQDWGSDGYTF. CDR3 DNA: TGCGCCAGCAGCCAAGATTGGGGATCCGATGGCTACACCTTC.

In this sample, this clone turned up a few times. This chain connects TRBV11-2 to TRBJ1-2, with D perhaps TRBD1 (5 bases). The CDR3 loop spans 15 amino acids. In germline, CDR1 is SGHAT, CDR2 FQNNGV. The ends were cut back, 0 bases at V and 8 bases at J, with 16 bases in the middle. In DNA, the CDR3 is TGTGCCAGCAGCTTAGAATCGGGGCCCACAAGCGGCTACACCTTC. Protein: CASSLESGPTSGYTF.

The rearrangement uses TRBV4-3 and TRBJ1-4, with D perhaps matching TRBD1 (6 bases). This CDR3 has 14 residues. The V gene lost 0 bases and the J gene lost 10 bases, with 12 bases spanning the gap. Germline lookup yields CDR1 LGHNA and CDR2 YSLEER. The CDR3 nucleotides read TGCGCCAGCAGCCAAGAAGCCCTAGGGGGAAAACTGTTTTTT. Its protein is CASSQEALGGKLFF.

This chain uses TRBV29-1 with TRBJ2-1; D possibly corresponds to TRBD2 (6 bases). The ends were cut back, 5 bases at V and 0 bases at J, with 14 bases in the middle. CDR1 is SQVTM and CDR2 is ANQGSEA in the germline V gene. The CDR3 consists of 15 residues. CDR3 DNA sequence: TGCAGCGTTAACTTCGGACTAAGCTCCTACAATGAGCAGTTCTTC. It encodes CSVNFGLSSYNEQFF.

DNA of the CDR3: TGTGCCAGCAGCTTATGGGACACCTCCCTCTATGGCTACACCTTC. Encoded protein: CASSLWDTSLYGYTF. The V gene is TRBV13, the J gene TRBJ1-2, with D perhaps TRBD1 (6 bases). Trimming cost V 2 bases and J 4 bases, with 14 bases left between them. Germline-derived CDR1 and CDR2 are PRHDT and FYEKMQ (reference sequence). The CDR3 has 15 residues.

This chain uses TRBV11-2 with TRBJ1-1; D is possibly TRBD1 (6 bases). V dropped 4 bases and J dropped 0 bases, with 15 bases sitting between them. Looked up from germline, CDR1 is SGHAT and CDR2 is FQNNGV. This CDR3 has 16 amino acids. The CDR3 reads CASSSEGGIMNTEAFF. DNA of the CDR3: TGTGCCAGCAGCTCCGAGGGGGGCATCATGAACACTGAAGCTTTCTTT.

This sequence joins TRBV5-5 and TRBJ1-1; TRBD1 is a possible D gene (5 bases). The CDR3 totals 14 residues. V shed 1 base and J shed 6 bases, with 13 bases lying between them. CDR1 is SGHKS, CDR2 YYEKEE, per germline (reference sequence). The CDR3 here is CASSLIRAGAEAFF. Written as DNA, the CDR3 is TGTGCCAGCAGCTTGATCAGGGCGGGGGCTGAAGCTTTCTTT. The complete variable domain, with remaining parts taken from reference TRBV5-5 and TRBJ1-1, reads DAGVTQSPTHLIKTRGQQVTLRCSPISGHKSVSWYQQVLGQGPQFIFQYYEKEERGRGNFPDRFSARQFPNYSSELNVNALLLGDSALYLCASSLIRAGAEAFFGQGTRLTVV.

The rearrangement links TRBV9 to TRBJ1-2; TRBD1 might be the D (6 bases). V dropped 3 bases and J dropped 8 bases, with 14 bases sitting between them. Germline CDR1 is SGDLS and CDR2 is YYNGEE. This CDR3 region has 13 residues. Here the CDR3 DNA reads TGTGCCAGCAGCGAGGGGGGCCCGGTGGGCTACACCTTC. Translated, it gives CASSEGGPVGYTF.

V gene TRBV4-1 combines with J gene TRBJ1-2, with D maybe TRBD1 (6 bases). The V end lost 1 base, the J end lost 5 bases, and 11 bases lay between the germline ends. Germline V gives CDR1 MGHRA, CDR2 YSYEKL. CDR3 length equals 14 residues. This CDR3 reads CASSQAGARYGYTF. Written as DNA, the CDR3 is TGCGCCAGCAGCCAAGCGGGGGCACGGTATGGCTACACCTTC.

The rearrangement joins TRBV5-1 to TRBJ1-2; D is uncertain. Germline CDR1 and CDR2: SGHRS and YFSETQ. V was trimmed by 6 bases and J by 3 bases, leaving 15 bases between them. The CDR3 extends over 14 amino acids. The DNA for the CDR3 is TGCGCCAGCACCCCGGGTGTTGGGGACTATGGCTACACCTTC. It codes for CASTPGVGDYGYTF. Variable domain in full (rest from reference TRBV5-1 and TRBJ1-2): KAGVTQTPRYLIKTRGQQVTLSCSPISGHRSVSWYQQTPGQGLQFLFEYFSETQRNKGNFPGRFSGRQFSNSRSEMNVSTLELGDSALYLCASTPGVGDYGYTFGSGTRLTVV.

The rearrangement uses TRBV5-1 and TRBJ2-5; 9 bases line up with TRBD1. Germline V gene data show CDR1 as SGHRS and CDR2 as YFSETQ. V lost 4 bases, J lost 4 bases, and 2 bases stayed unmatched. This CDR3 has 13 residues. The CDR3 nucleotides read TGCGCCAGCAGCGCGACAGGGGGAGAGACCCAGTACTTC. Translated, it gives CASSATGGETQYF.

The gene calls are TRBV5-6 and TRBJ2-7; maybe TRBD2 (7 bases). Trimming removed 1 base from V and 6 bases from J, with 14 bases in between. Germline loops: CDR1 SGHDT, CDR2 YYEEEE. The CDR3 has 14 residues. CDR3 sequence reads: CASSLLWGGLEQYF. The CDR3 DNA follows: TGTGCCAGCAGCTTGTTATGGGGGGGGCTCGAGCAGTACTTC.

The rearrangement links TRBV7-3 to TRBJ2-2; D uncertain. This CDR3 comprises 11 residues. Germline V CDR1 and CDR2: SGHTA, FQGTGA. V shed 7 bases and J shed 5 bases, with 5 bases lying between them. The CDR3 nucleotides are TGTGCCAGCACGAGTACCGGGGAGCTGTTTTTT. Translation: CASTSTGELFF.

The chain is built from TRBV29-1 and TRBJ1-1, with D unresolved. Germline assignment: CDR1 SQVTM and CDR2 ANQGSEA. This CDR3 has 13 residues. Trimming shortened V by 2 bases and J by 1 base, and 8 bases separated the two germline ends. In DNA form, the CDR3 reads TGCAGCGTTGAAACCCTCACGAACACTGAAGCTTTCTTT. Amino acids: CSVETLTNTEAFF.

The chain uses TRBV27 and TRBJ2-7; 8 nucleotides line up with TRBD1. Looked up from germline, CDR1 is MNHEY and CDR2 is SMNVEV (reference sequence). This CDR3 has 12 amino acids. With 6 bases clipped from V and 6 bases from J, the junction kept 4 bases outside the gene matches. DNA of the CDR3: TGTGCCAGCAGCCCGGACAGGGTCGAGCAGTACTTC. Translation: CASSPDRVEQYF.

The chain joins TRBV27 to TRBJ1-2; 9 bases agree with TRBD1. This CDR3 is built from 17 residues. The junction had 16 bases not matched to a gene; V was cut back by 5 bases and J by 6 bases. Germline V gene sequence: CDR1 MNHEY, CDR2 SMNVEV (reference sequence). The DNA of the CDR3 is TGTGCCAGCAGTCCGCTAGGTTCGGGACAGGGAGTAAATGGCTACACCTTC. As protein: CASSPLGSGQGVNGYTF.